This entry describes one T cell receptor (beta chain). Its antigen is unknown. The data were obtained in a study of response to subunit inactivated influenza vaccine. Study-wide results and limits: Few new T cells, the authors suggested, are recruited by each seasonal influenza vaccination.

TCRdb recomputed calls from the RT-PCR reads with MiXCR, one row per CDR3 protein. The data contain roughly 290,000 distinct CDR3 sequences, around a fifth of them singletons. Sequences were derived from PBMCs from blood, sampled 21 months after vaccination. The origin of this receptor is a man aged 50-75 years who received an inactivated influenza vaccine.

CDR3 nucleotide sequence: TGTGCCAGCAGCACACAGGGCTATGGCTACACCTTC. This translates into CASSTQGYGYTF. The rearrangement links TRBV12-3 or TRBV12-4 to TRBJ1-2; a possible D gene is TRBD1 (6 bases). V was shortened by 6 bases and J by 4 bases, with 9 bases between the two germline ends. The CDR3 loop spans 12 amino acids.